The next 3 T cell receptor beta chains were all read from a single sample in a study of T cells after somatic rescue of genetic block. Method: immunoSEQ multiplex PCR; TCRdb's copy keeps in-frame clones and lacks some. The sample records 60,000 to 90,000 clones, about nine tenths being singletons. The sample taken for sequencing was peripheral blood mononuclear cells (PBMCs). The receptors here all came from a young man.

This clone was seen once. This chain uses TRBV28 with TRBJ2-7; 7 bases align to TRBD2. J lost 4 bases, V lost 4 bases, and 10 bases had no gene match. This CDR3 spans 15 amino acids. Germline lookup yields CDR1 MDHEN and CDR2 SYDVKM. The DNA for the CDR3 is TGTGCCAGCAGTTCCTGGACTAGATTCCCGTACGAGCAGTACTTC. This sequence encodes CASSSWTRFPYEQYF.

V is TRBV4-1 and J is TRBJ1-5, with 7 bases fitting TRBD1. V shed 1 base and J 7 bases; nucleotides not matched to a gene: 10. Germline V lookup: CDR1 MGHRA, CDR2 YSYEKL. The CDR3 has 16 amino acids. The CDR3 is CASSQGAEQGYQPQHF. CDR3 coding DNA: TGCGCCAGCAGCCAAGGTGCAGAACAGGGGTACCAGCCCCAGCATTTT.

This clone was seen more than once but under ten times. The J gene is TRBJ2-7, the V gene TRBV9; 7 positions agree with TRBD2. V was clipped by 6 bases and J by 0 bases; unmatched bases: 6. This CDR3 comprises 14 residues. Germline CDR1 is SGDLS and CDR2 is YYNGEE. The CDR3 coding sequence is TGTGCCAGCACTCAGGGCGGGAGCTCCTACGAGCAGTACTTC. Protein product: CASTQGGSSYEQYF.